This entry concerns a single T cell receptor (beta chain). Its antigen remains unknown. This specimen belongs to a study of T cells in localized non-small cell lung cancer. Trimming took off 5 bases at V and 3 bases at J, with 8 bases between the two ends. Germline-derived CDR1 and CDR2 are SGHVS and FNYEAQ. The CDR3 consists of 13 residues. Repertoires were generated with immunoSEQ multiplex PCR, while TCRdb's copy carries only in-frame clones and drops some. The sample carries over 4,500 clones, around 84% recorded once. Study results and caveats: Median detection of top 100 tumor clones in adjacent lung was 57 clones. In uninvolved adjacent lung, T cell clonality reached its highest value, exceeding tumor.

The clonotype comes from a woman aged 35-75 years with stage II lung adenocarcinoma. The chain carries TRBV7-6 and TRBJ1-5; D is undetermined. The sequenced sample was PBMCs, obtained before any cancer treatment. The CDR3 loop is CASSGEINQPQHF. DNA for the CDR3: TGTGCCAGCAGCGGGGAAATCAATCAGCCCCAGCATTTT.